This passage covers 5 T cell receptor beta chains from one sample sequenced in a study of blood T cell repertoires in COVID-19. Sequencing was performed with immunoSEQ multiplex PCR; in TCRdb, only in-frame clones are kept and a portion is missing. Of under 70,000 clones listed, roughly 91% are singletons. The sample taken for sequencing was PBMCs or T cells enriched from blood (not recorded which). All receptors come from a woman between 40 and 50 years old who had recovered from COVID-19.

This clone was counted between two and nine times. The V call is TRBV2, the J call TRBJ1-4; perhaps TRBD1 as D (5 bases). The CDR3 length is 15 residues. Trimming stripped 6 bases from V and 8 bases from J, with 19 bases between. From germline, CDR1 is SNHLY and CDR2 FYNNEI. The CDR3 reads CASRASGGLIEKLFF. In DNA form, the CDR3 reads TGTGCCAGCAGGGCGTCGGGGGGTCTTATCGAAAAACTGTTTTTT.

This rearrangement joins TRBV20-1 to TRBJ2-5, with 8 nucleotides matching TRBD1. V was clipped by 3 bases and J by 3 bases; unmatched bases: 9. This CDR3 has 15 amino acids. Germline-derived CDR1 and CDR2 are DFQATT and SNEGSKA (reference sequence). CDR3 DNA sequence: TGCAGTGCTAGTCGGACAGGGATACAAGAAGAGACCCAGTACTTC. This encodes CSASRTGIQEETQYF.

CDR3 region: CASSQDLTSGGATGELFF. The CDR3, as DNA: TGTGCCAGCAGCCAAGATCTGACTAGCGGGGGAGCCACCGGGGAGCTGTTTTTT. The chain employs TRBV4-2 and TRBJ2-2, with 12 nucleotides matching TRBD2. This CDR3 has 18 amino acids. Unmatched junction bases numbered 6, after V lost 0 bases and J lost 4 bases. The germline V gene has CDR1 LGHNA and CDR2 YNFKEQ.

The V call is TRBV19, the J call TRBJ1-1; TRBD1 matches at 9 bases. Germline CDR1 is LNHDA and CDR2 is SQIVND (reference sequence). CDR3 length: 12 residues. Trimming took 9 bases from V and 4 from J; bases not matched to a gene: 3. CDR3 sequence: CASRDRATEAFF. The CDR3 DNA follows: TGTGCCAGCCGGGACAGGGCCACTGAAGCTTTCTTT. The entire variable domain, with the rest obtained from reference TRBV19 and TRBJ1-1, is as follows: DGGITQSPKYLFRKEGQNVTLSCEQNLNHDAMYWYRQDPGQGLRLIYYSQIVNDFQKGDIAEGYSVSREKKESFPLTVTSAQKNPTAFYLCASRDRATEAFFGQGTRLTVV.

The chain uses TRBV5-1 and TRBJ1-1, with TRBD1 matching 9 bases. The CDR3 has 20 residues. CDR1 is SGHRS, CDR2 YFSETQ, per germline. Germline trimming cut 1 base from V and 5 bases from J; bases unmatched to any gene: 21. CDR3 bases: TGCGCCAGCAGCTTGAGGACCCAGGCGGGACAGGGAATCCGAGGGACTGAAGCTTTCTTT. Protein product: CASSLRTQAGQGIRGTEAFF.